The 22 T cell receptor beta chains below come from one sample, sequenced in a study of regulatory T cells in long-lasting Graves disease. The time point was: persistent/refractory GD, antithyroid drugs over 5 years with positive TRAb. Construction of the TCR library relied on RNA isolated from PBMCs. Relying on iRepertoire HTBI primers and Arm-PCR of CDR3 regions, the team built TCR beta libraries. Via MiXCR, TCRdb re-called the multiplex PCR reads, giving one row per CDR3 protein. Of 650,000 to 850,000 distinct CDR3 sequences listed, about 30% were seen once; the top ten hold about two fifths. Sequencing was performed on peripheral blood mononuclear cells (PBMCs), taken when the disease was refractory, from a patient treated with antithyroid drugs. These receptors were taken from a female donor with Graves disease.

This clonotype has a count of ten or more. V gene TRBV11-2 combines with J gene TRBJ2-5; D is undetermined. This CDR3 has 14 residues. The V gene's germline CDR1 is SGHAT and CDR2 FQNNGV. Trimming shortened V by 0 bases and J by 3 bases, and 8 bases separated the two germline ends. The CDR3 region is CASSLDGNKETQYF. The CDR3 bases are TGTGCCAGCAGCTTAGATGGTAACAAAGAGACCCAGTACTTC.

The chain has TRBV27 and TRBJ1-1; no definite D call. Between the trimmed V and J ends, which lost 7 bases and 1 base, there was a span of 10 bases. Germline CDR1 and CDR2: MNHEY and SMNVEV (reference sequence). The CDR3 has 13 amino acids. DNA for the CDR3: TGTGCCAGCAAGACACAGAGGAACACTGAAGCTTTCTTT. Its protein is CASKTQRNTEAFF.

This clonotype has a handful of counts. This rearrangement joins TRBV27 to TRBJ1-5; the D is unclear. The CDR3 covers 16 residues. Per the germline V gene, CDR1 is MNHEY and CDR2 is SMNVEV (reference sequence). Trimming took 5 bases from V and 0 from J, leaving 14 bases between them. This chain's CDR3 is CASSPLNRDSNQPQHF. The CDR3 DNA reads TGTGCCAGCAGTCCGCTAAACAGAGATAGCAATCAGCCCCAGCATTTT.

CDR3 in amino acids: CASSLRTGGLYEQYF. CDR3 bases: TGCGCCAGCAGCCTGCGGACAGGGGGTTTATACGAGCAGTACTTC. V is TRBV4-1 and J is TRBJ2-7; TRBD1 matches 10 bases. The CDR3 spans 15 residues. From germline, CDR1 is MGHRA and CDR2 YSYEKL. The ends lost 4 bases at V and 4 bases at J; junction bases unmatched: 7.

The chain recombines TRBV12-3 or TRBV12-4 with TRBJ1-5, with D uncertain. V lost 6 bases and J lost 0, with 12 bases in between. The CDR3 runs 15 residues. CDR3 region: CASSKHDPSNQPQHF. CDR3 bases: TGTGCCAGCAGCAAACACGACCCTAGCAATCAGCCCCAGCATTTT.

This chain joins TRBV19 and TRBJ1-4, with 8 bases that match TRBD1. The V gene end was trimmed by 3 bases and the J gene end by 5 bases; junction bases not matched to a gene: 2. Germline values: CDR1 LNHDA, CDR2 SQIVND (reference sequence). The CDR3 has 14 residues. The CDR3 here is CASSIRDRNEKLFF. CDR3 sequence (DNA): TGTGCCAGTAGTATCCGGGACAGGAATGAAAAACTGTTTTTT. The full variable domain, rest sourced from reference TRBV19 and TRBJ1-4, is DGGITQSPKYLFRKEGQNVTLSCEQNLNHDAMYWYRQDPGQGLRLIYYSQIVNDFQKGDIAEGYSVSREKKESFPLTVTSAQKNPTAFYLCASSIRDRNEKLFFGSGTQLSVL.

This clonotype was picked up many times. The rearrangement links TRBV28 to TRBJ1-1; D not resolved. The CDR3 is 12 residues long. Germline V CDR1 and CDR2: MDHEN, SYDVKM. V was pared by 2 bases and J by 5 bases, with 6 bases between. The CDR3 nucleotides read TGTGCCAGCAGTTTAATGAGGACTGAAGCTTTCTTT. This encodes CASSLMRTEAFF. The variable domain in full, completed from reference TRBV28 and TRBJ1-1, reads DVKVTQSSRYLVKRTGEKVFLECVQDMDHENMFWYRQDPGLGLRLIYFSYDVKMKEKGDIPEGYSVSREKKERFSLILESASTNQTSMYLCASSLMRTEAFFGQGTRLTVV.

The V gene is TRBV6-5, the J gene TRBJ1-1; no clear D gene. V lost 1 base and J 1 base, leaving 13 bases between the germline ends. The CDR3 extends over 16 amino acids. The germline V gene has CDR1 MNHEY and CDR2 SVGAGI. The CDR3 bases are TGTGCCAGCAGTTACTTGTCCGTCGGCAAGAACACTGAAGCTTTCTTT. This sequence encodes CASSYLSVGKNTEAFF.

The chain is built from TRBV30 and TRBJ1-5; D possibly corresponds to TRBD1 (6 bases). V was pared by 2 bases and J by 3 bases, with 8 bases between. The CDR3 length is 13 residues. Germline V gene lookup returns CDR1 GTSNPN and CDR2 SVGIG (reference sequence). Written as DNA, the CDR3 is TGTGCCTGGAGTAGACAGGACAATCAGCCCCAGCATTTT. It specifies CAWSRQDNQPQHF.

This clonotype was counted a few times. J is TRBJ1-3 and V is TRBV27; the D is unclear. This CDR3 is 15 amino acids long. Between the trimmed V and J ends, which lost 10 bases and 0 bases, there was a span of 16 bases. CDR1 is MNHEY and CDR2 is SMNVEV in the germline V gene (reference sequence). CDR3 DNA: TGTGCCACTTCGTCTGACGGATCCTCTGGAAACACCATATATTTT. Translation gives CATSSDGSSGNTIYF.

The gene calls are TRBV20-1 and TRBJ1-2, with D unclear. Germline CDR1 is DFQATT and CDR2 is SNEGSKA (reference sequence). V shed 3 bases and J shed 0 bases, with 11 bases lying between them. The CDR3 extends over 14 amino acids. CDR3: CSASTSLSNYGYTF. DNA for the CDR3: TGCAGTGCTAGCACCAGCCTATCTAACTATGGCTACACCTTC.

DNA for the CDR3: TGTGCCAGCTCACCACCGACCGGGACAGAGGATGGCTACACCTTC. It is translated as CASSPPTGTEDGYTF. V gene TRBV18 combines with J gene TRBJ1-2; the match to TRBD1 covers 7 bases. The CDR3 covers 15 residues. V trimming: 0 bases; J trimming: 6 bases; junction bases outside the gene matches: 7. Germline V gene sequence: CDR1 KGHSH, CDR2 LQKENI.

The chain employs TRBV10-3 and TRBJ2-7, with 12 positions matching TRBD2. V lost 10 bases, J lost 5 bases, and 9 bases stayed unmatched. The CDR3 extends over 14 amino acids. Germline V CDR1 and CDR2: ENHRY, SYGVKD. This CDR3 reads CATRLAGVLDEQYF. The CDR3 bases are TGTGCCACACGACTAGCGGGAGTTCTGGACGAGCAGTACTTC.

The chain links TRBV3-1 to TRBJ1-1; D unresolved. There are 12 residues in the CDR3. The germline gives CDR1 LGHDT, CDR2 YNNKEL (reference sequence). V was cut by 3 bases and J by 6 bases, with 8 bases left in between. The CDR3 is CASSQLYAEAFF. The CDR3, as DNA: TGTGCCAGCAGCCAGTTGTATGCTGAAGCTTTCTTT.

This clonotype was detected only a few times. V gene TRBV2 combines with J gene TRBJ2-1; TRBD2 matches 10 bases. Unmatched junction bases numbered 19, after V lost 4 bases and J lost 7 bases. The CDR3 consists of 19 residues. Germline assignment: CDR1 SNHLY and CDR2 FYNNEI. CDR3 sequence (DNA): TGTGCCAGCAGTGTTCGGGCCGGGATATTAGCGGGAGGTGGAAATGAGCAGTTCTTC. Translating gives CASSVRAGILAGGGNEQFF. The whole variable domain, filled in from reference TRBV2 and TRBJ2-1, reads EPEVTQTPSHQVTQMGQEVILRCVPISNHLYFYWYRQILGQKVEFLVSFYNNEISEKSEIFDDQFSVERPDGSNFTLKIRSTKLEDSAMYFCASSVRAGILAGGGNEQFFGPGTRLTVL.

This chain links TRBV20-1 with TRBJ1-4, with 8 bases identical to TRBD1. This CDR3 comprises 13 residues. The J segment lost 3 bases and the V segment lost 6 bases, leaving 3 bases of the junction unmatched. Germline V gene sequence: CDR1 DFQATT, CDR2 SNEGSKA (reference sequence). The CDR3: CSAQTGANEKLFF. In nucleotides, the CDR3 is TGCAGTGCCCAGACAGGGGCTAATGAAAAACTGTTTTTT.

This clonotype was seen repeatedly, ten times or more. This rearrangement joins TRBV28 to TRBJ1-5; no clear D gene. The ends were cut back, 8 bases at V and 4 bases at J, with 12 bases in the middle. The CDR3 sequence is 13 residues long. Germline V CDR1 and CDR2: MDHEN, SYDVKM. The CDR3 here is CASEEPTNQPQHF. The CDR3 region has the DNA TGTGCCAGCGAAGAGCCAACGAATCAGCCCCAGCATTTT. The whole variable domain, filled in from reference TRBV28 and TRBJ1-5, reads DVKVTQSSRYLVKRTGEKVFLECVQDMDHENMFWYRQDPGLGLRLIYFSYDVKMKEKGDIPEGYSVSREKKERFSLILESASTNQTSMYLCASEEPTNQPQHFGDGTRLSIL.

The chain uses TRBV7-2 and TRBJ2-1, with 14 nucleotides matching TRBD2. Germline CDR1 reads SGHTA; CDR2 reads FQGNSA. The CDR3 extends over 19 amino acids. J lost 6 bases, V lost 7 bases, and 17 bases had no gene match. CDR3 amino acids: CASNKEGLAGAGIGNEQFF. The CDR3 nucleotides are TGTGCCAGCAACAAAGAGGGACTAGCGGGAGCTGGTATAGGCAATGAGCAGTTCTTC. The complete variable domain, with remaining parts taken from reference TRBV7-2 and TRBJ2-1, reads GAGVSQSPSNKVTEKGKDVELRCDPISGHTALYWYRQSLGQGLEFLIYFQGNSAPDKSGLPSDRFSAERTGGSVSTLTIQRTQQEDSAVYLCASNKEGLAGAGIGNEQFFGPGTRLTVL.

This clonotype has ten or more counts. This rearrangement joins TRBV28 to TRBJ1-2; D may be TRBD1 (5 bases). V was trimmed by 10 bases and J by 1 base, leaving 13 bases between them. CDR3 size: 13 residues. Germline V lookup: CDR1 MDHEN, CDR2 SYDVKM. The CDR3 sequence: CATLQGVNYGYTF. As DNA, the CDR3 is TGTGCCACCCTTCAGGGAGTTAACTATGGCTACACCTTC.

This sequence joins TRBV6-5 and TRBJ1-5; the match to TRBD1 covers 7 bases. The trim removed 0 bases at V and 6 bases at J, leaving 2 bases unmatched. The CDR3 sequence is 14 residues long. Germline CDR1 MNHEY, CDR2 SVGAGI. CDR3 amino acids: CASSYSTGRQPQHF. The CDR3 coding sequence is TGTGCCAGCAGTTACTCGACAGGGCGTCAGCCCCAGCATTTT.

At least ten counts were recorded for this clonotype. V usage is TRBV5-1 and J usage is TRBJ2-7, with 7 bases identical to TRBD2. Germline V lookup: CDR1 SGHRS, CDR2 YFSETQ. V gave up 1 base and J gave up 7 bases; unmatched junction bases: 5. The CDR3 runs to 13 residues. CDR3 in amino acids: CASSLRGSGEQYF. Written as DNA, the CDR3 is TGCGCCAGCAGCTTGAGGGGTAGCGGGGAGCAGTACTTC.

This clonotype appeared many times. The genes are TRBV6-1 and TRBJ1-2; D is unclear. CDR1 MNHNS and CDR2 SASEGT come from the germline V gene. The CDR3 contains 13 residues. V lost 3 bases, J lost 4 bases, and 9 bases lay in between. The CDR3 region has the DNA TGTGCCAGCAGTGAGAAAAACCTCTATGGCTACACCTTC. Protein: CASSEKNLYGYTF.